These 9 T cell receptor beta chains came from one sample sequenced in a study of blood T cell repertoires in COVID-19. Only in-frame clones appear in the TCRdb table, and some are missing; sequencing was by immunoSEQ multiplex PCR. Of roughly 180,000 clones in the sample, around 85% were seen once. Sequenced: peripheral blood. The source of these receptors is a man older than 75 with COVID-19, enrolled during active disease.

This chain connects TRBV20-1 to TRBJ2-1; maybe TRBD2 (6 bases). The CDR3 length is 11 residues. Germline V gene sequence: CDR1 DFQATT, CDR2 SNEGSKA (reference sequence). V shed 5 bases and J shed 9 bases, with 11 bases lying between them. The CDR3 nucleotides read TGCAGTGCTTCGGGGGTGGGTGAGCAGTTCTTC. It encodes CSASGVGEQFF.

V gene TRBV27 combines with J gene TRBJ1-5; D unresolved. The CDR3 contains 15 residues. Germline assignment: CDR1 MNHEY and CDR2 SMNVEV (reference sequence). V lost 0 bases and J 7 bases, leaving 13 bases between the germline ends. CDR3 amino acids: CASSLSAPPPQPQHF. DNA for the CDR3: TGTGCCAGCAGTTTATCGGCACCACCACCGCAGCCCCAGCATTTT.

The V and J genes are TRBV19 and TRBJ1-4; 7 bases match TRBD1. The CDR3 extends over 15 amino acids. Germline CDR1 is LNHDA and CDR2 is SQIVND (reference sequence). The V gene end was trimmed by 7 bases and the J gene end by 8 bases; junction bases not matched to a gene: 13. CDR3 residues: CASTHGTARGEKLFF. CDR3 in DNA: TGTGCCAGTACCCACGGGACAGCTCGAGGAGAAAAACTGTTTTTT.

This chain links TRBV7-3 with TRBJ1-6, with TRBD1 as a possible D gene (5 bases). CDR1 SGHTA and CDR2 FQGTGA come from the germline V gene. V was clipped by 6 bases and J by 8 bases, with 17 bases between them. The length of the CDR3 is 15 residues. CDR3 protein: CASSRDSFGDSPLHF. DNA of the CDR3: TGTGCCAGCAGTCGGGACTCGTTCGGGGATTCACCCCTCCACTTT.

The chain joins TRBV5-4 to TRBJ1-1; tentative D call: TRBD1 (5 bases). The CDR3 is 15 residues long. Germline lookup yields CDR1 SGHNT and CDR2 YYREEE (reference sequence). V was shortened by 4 bases and J by 1 base, with 14 bases between the two germline ends. The DNA for the CDR3 is TGTGCCAGCAGCCTAAGGGCACAGGCGAACACTGAAGCTTTCTTT. As protein: CASSLRAQANTEAFF.

The chain joins TRBV11-2 to TRBJ1-4; 12 bases align to TRBD1. Unmatched junction bases numbered 6, after V lost 4 bases and J lost 3 bases. Germline V gene sequence: CDR1 SGHAT, CDR2 FQNNGV. This CDR3 spans 17 amino acids. The CDR3 protein is CASSSRDRGQANEKLFF. CDR3 in DNA: TGTGCCAGCAGCTCCCGGGACAGGGGGCAGGCTAATGAAAAACTGTTTTTT. The variable domain in full, completed from reference TRBV11-2 and TRBJ1-4, reads EAGVAQSPRYKIIEKRQSVAFWCNPISGHATLYWYQQILGQGPKLLIQFQNNGVVDDSQLPKDRFSAERLKGVDSTLKIQPAKLEDSAVYLCASSSRDRGQANEKLFFGSGTQLSVL.

This rearrangement joins TRBV20-1 to TRBJ2-1; tentative D call: TRBD1 (5 bases). Germline assignment: CDR1 DFQATT and CDR2 SNEGSKA (reference sequence). V was shortened by 3 bases and J by 1 base, with 7 bases between the two germline ends. The CDR3 spans 13 residues. CDR3 loop: CSASQGSYNEQFF. DNA of the CDR3: TGCAGTGCTAGTCAGGGTTCCTACAATGAGCAGTTCTTC.

The J gene is TRBJ2-4, the V gene TRBV10-3; 7 bases line up with TRBD1. Germline V gene sequence: CDR1 ENHRY, CDR2 SYGVKD. The V and J ends lost 6 bases and 1 base, in that order; junction bases with no gene match: 9. The CDR3 runs 16 residues. CDR3: CAIRGDSPLAKNIQYF. Here the CDR3 DNA reads TGTGCCATCAGGGGGGACAGTCCGTTGGCCAAAAACATTCAGTACTTC.

This clone has only a few counts. Other DNA variants within this sample encode the same CDR3. The V and J genes are TRBV18 and TRBJ1-5; 7 nucleotides match TRBD1. Germline V lookup: CDR1 KGHSH, CDR2 LQKENI. This CDR3 has 13 residues. Trimming at V came to 6 bases and at J to 2 bases, leaving 1 base not matched to a gene. Here the CDR3 DNA reads TGTGCCAGCTCCACAGGGGGCAATCAGCCCCAGCATTTT. Amino acids: CASSTGGNQPQHF.